This entry lists 10 T cell receptor beta chains sequenced from one sample in a study of T cells in Graves' hyperthyroidism and ophthalmopathy. Researchers amplified the TCR beta CDR3 regions from RNA transcripts. HTBI primers drove first-round RT-PCR of the TCR CDR3. A single record per CDR3 protein comes from TCRdb applying MiXCR to the multiplex PCR reads. Among more than 300,000 distinct CDR3 sequences listed, about 18% were seen once. Sample: blood. The receptor source for this set is a woman in her thirties with Graves' hyperthyroidism that later progressed to Graves' ophthalmopathy.

This clonotype was observed at least ten times. The V and J genes are TRBV12-3 or TRBV12-4 and TRBJ2-1; 8 bases line up with TRBD2. The CDR3 length is 15 residues. Trimming cost V 7 bases and J 3 bases; bases outside gene matches: 8. CDR3 nucleotides: TGTGCCAGCATAACTCCGGGAGGGGTCTACAATGAGCAGTTCTTC. It specifies CASITPGGVYNEQFF.

Comment on this clonotype: Being one base from a much bigger clone, this may be a read error. The rearrangement uses TRBV28 and TRBJ2-3; 9 bases align to TRBD2. CDR3 length equals 15 residues. Germline assignment: CDR1 MDHEN and CDR2 SYDVKM. The CDR3 DNA reads as TGTGCCTGCAGTCCTAGCGGGACTAGCACAGATACGCAGTATTTT. This encodes CACSPSGTSTDTQYF. Variable domain in full (rest from reference TRBV28 and TRBJ2-3): DVKVTQSSRYLVKRTGEKVFLECVQDMDHENMFWYRQDPGLGLRLIYFSYDVKMKEKGDIPEGYSVSREKKERFSLILESASTNQTSMYLCACSPSGTSTDTQYFGPGTRLTVL.

This clonotype was counted only a few times. The chain recombines TRBV27 with TRBJ2-1; D may be TRBD2 (7 bases). With 3 bases removed from V and 13 bases from J, the gap between germline ends came to 16 bases. This CDR3 spans 13 amino acids. The germline V gene has CDR1 MNHEY and CDR2 SMNVEV (reference sequence). This CDR3 reads CASSFRGGIDQFF. The CDR3 nucleotides read TGTGCCAGCAGTTTTAGGGGGGGTATAGACCAGTTCTTC.

This clonotype has ten or more counts. V usage is TRBV28 and J usage is TRBJ1-1, with D perhaps matching TRBD1 (6 bases). V was cut by 1 base and J by 1 base, with 10 bases left in between. This CDR3 has 15 residues. From germline, CDR1 is MDHEN and CDR2 SYDVKM. Here the CDR3 reads CASSLYSDRNTEAFF. Written as DNA, the CDR3 is TGTGCCAGCAGTTTATACTCGGACAGGAACACTGAAGCTTTCTTT. Using reference TRBV28 and TRBJ1-1 for the parts outside the CDR3, the full variable domain is DVKVTQSSRYLVKRTGEKVFLECVQDMDHENMFWYRQDPGLGLRLIYFSYDVKMKEKGDIPEGYSVSREKKERFSLILESASTNQTSMYLCASSLYSDRNTEAFFGQGTRLTVV.

This clonotype was found many times. The V and J genes are TRBV2 and TRBJ2-5; 11 positions agree with TRBD1. The germline V gene has CDR1 SNHLY and CDR2 FYNNEI. The CDR3 loop spans 13 amino acids. V gave up 7 bases and J gave up 5 bases; unmatched junction bases: 3. DNA of the CDR3: TGTGCCAGCATGGACAGGGGGCAGGAGACCCAGTACTTC. Residues: CASMDRGQETQYF.

In this sample, this clonotype turned up many times. The chain recombines TRBV20-1 with TRBJ2-7, with D possibly being TRBD1 or TRBD2 (6 bases each). The CDR3 sequence is 13 residues long. V lost 6 bases and J 2 bases, leaving 14 bases between the germline ends. CDR1 and CDR2 (germline): DFQATT, SNEGSKA (reference sequence). The CDR3 loop reads CSAPSGAPYEQYF. CDR3 coding DNA: TGCAGTGCCCCATCGGGGGCCCCCTACGAGCAGTACTTC.

Worth noting for this clonotype: One end of the junction fails to match germline, which may point to a read error. The CDR3 loop reads CASSRSGGAKNEQFF. CDR3 nucleotides: TGTGCCAGTAGTAGAAGCGGGGGGGCAAAGAATGAGCAATTCTTC. This chain links TRBV19 with TRBJ2-1, with 10 bases identical to TRBD2. Germline V CDR1 and CDR2: LNHDA, SQIVND (reference sequence). The CDR3 sequence is 15 residues long.

This clonotype was seen many times. V usage is TRBV19 and J usage is TRBJ2-2; TRBD1 matches at 8 bases. Germline trimming cut 5 bases from V and 6 bases from J; bases unmatched to any gene: 14. CDR3 length equals 17 residues. From germline, CDR1 is LNHDA and CDR2 SQIVND (reference sequence). Written as DNA, the CDR3 is TGTGCCAGTAGTCCCACGGACAGGGCGGTAAATTCCGGGGAGCTGTTTTTT. Protein product: CASSPTDRAVNSGELFF.

This clonotype has only one observation. The chain has TRBV5-1 and TRBJ2-4; D remains ambiguous. CDR3 length: 13 amino acids. V was clipped by 0 bases and J by 5 bases, with 6 bases between them. Germline V gene data show CDR1 as SGHRS and CDR2 as YFSETQ. In DNA, the CDR3 is TGCGCCAGCAGCTTGGGAACGCAAAACATTCAGTACTTC. This encodes CASSLGTQNIQYF.

The chain joins TRBV6-1 to TRBJ1-1; 7 positions agree with TRBD1. The J segment lost 0 bases and the V segment lost 4 bases, leaving 8 bases of the junction unmatched. The CDR3 runs 16 residues. CDR1 and CDR2 (germline): MNHNS, SASEGT. CDR3 protein: CASSVMTGPVNTEAFF. Written as DNA, the CDR3 is TGTGCCAGCAGTGTCATGACAGGGCCGGTGAACACTGAAGCTTTCTTT.